Listed below are T cell receptor beta chains from one sample, sequenced in a study of blood T cell repertoires in COVID-19. TCRdb keeps only in-frame clones here, not all; method: immunoSEQ multiplex PCR. Of hundreds of thousands of clones listed, 70% to 90% were seen once; the top ten hold around 4.5%. Sequenced material: PBMCs or T cells enriched from blood (not recorded which). These TCRs come from a woman aged 25 to 39 who had been exposed to COVID-19. CDR3s include the opening cysteine and the closing phenylalanine or tryptophan. D genes are given only for firm matches. The size entry is marked missing in some rows and otherwise reads once, few, many or a size class.

v_gene	j_gene	abundance	d_gene	CDR3aa	CDR3nt
TRBV5-5	TRBJ1-1	once	-	CASSFPTENTEAFF	TGTGCCAGCAGCTTCCCGACAGAGAACACTGAAGCTTTCTTT
TRBV3-1/TRBV3-2	TRBJ2-1	-	-	CASSHTSEWFF	TGTGCCAGCAGCCACACGAGCGAATGGTTCTTC
TRBV13	TRBJ1-1	-	-	CASSLGQRQATEAFF	TGTGCCAGCAGCTTAGGCCAGAGACAGGCAACTGAAGCTTTCTTT
TRBV27	TRBJ2-7	-	-	CASNRWGGAYEQYF	TGTGCCAGCAATCGTTGGGGCGGAGCCTACGAGCAGTACTTC
TRBV7-2	TRBJ2-2	-	-	CASSLRGATNTGELFF	TGTGCCAGCAGCTTACGCGGGGCCACGAACACCGGGGAGCTGTTTTTT
TRBV27	TRBJ1-5	-	TRBD1	CASSRTGSNQPQHF	TGTGCCAGCAGCAGGACAGGCAGCAATCAGCCCCAGCATTTT
TRBV6-5	TRBJ1-3	-	-	CASSYGGISGNTIYF	TGTGCCAGCAGTTACGGGGGGATCTCTGGAAACACCATATATTTT
TRBV3-1/TRBV3-2	TRBJ2-2	-	TRBD2	CASRREAGELFF	TGTGCCAGCAGACGGGAGGCCGGGGAGCTGTTTTTT
TRBV11-3	TRBJ2-3	-	-	CASSLNHGTGDTQYF	TGTGCCAGCAGCTTAAATCATGGCACCGGGGATACGCAGTATTTT
TRBV11-2	TRBJ1-2	-	-	CASSLSDVGTF	TGTGCCAGCAGCTTATCCGATGTCGGCACCTTC
TRBV7-3	TRBJ2-2	-	-	CASSRPRDINTGELFF	TGTGCCAGCAGCCGCCCCCGGGACATTAACACCGGGGAGCTGTTTTTT
TRBV11-2	TRBJ1-6	-	TRBD1	CASSINRPQGGSPLHF	TGTGCCAGCAGCATCAATAGACCCCAGGGGGGTTCACCCCTCCACTTT
TRBV3-1/TRBV3-2	TRBJ1-1	-	TRBD1	CASSPRTGGGTEAFF	TGTGCCAGCAGCCCCCGGACAGGGGGAGGCACTGAAGCTTTCTTT
TRBV6-1	TRBJ2-7	-	-	CASSDTRPASF	TGTGCCAGCAGTGACACGCGGCCAGCGTCCTTC
TRBV7-2	TRBJ1-2	-	TRBD1	CASSLESGRGPAGYTF	TGTGCCAGCAGCTTAGAATCGGGCAGGGGGCCGGCTGGCTACACCTTC
TRBV27	TRBJ1-1	-	-	CASTLSRGGEAFF	TGTGCCAGCACCCTTTCGAGGGGAGGTGAAGCTTTCTTT
TRBV5-1	TRBJ2-3	-	TRBD2	CASRETSSTDTQYF	TGCGCCAGCAGGGAGACTAGCAGCACAGATACGCAGTATTTT